The 19 T cell receptor beta chains below all came from one sample that was sequenced in a study of CXCR3-negative and CXCR3-positive naive CD8 T cells. Regarding the study as a whole: Higher TRB CDR3 hydrophobicity marked CXCR3-positive naive cells relative to CXCR3-negative naive cells.

UMI-tagged TRB cDNA libraries were built via 5' RACE. TCRdb reprocessed the 5' RACE reads and stores each CDR3 protein as one record, lacking DNA. The listing contains some 100,000 distinct CDR3 sequences. No cognate antigen is known for these TCRs. The sequencing sample was made of naive CXCR3+ CD8+ T cells from blood. Subset here: CD45RO-CCR7+CD27+CD95- naive CD8+ T cells expressing CXCR3 (TNR3+). The receptor set was obtained from a human donor in good health. Some clones in this sample may be carry-over from other donors' samples.

The chain carries TRBV29-1 and TRBJ2-7. Germline V lookup: CDR1 SQVTM, CDR2 ANQGSEA. The CDR3 loop spans 13 amino acids. CDR3 region: CSVKGGSSYEQYF.

This chain connects TRBV21-1 to TRBJ2-1; the TCRdb D gene call, TRBD2, has no DNA to confirm it. TRBV21-1 corresponds to a pseudogene. This CDR3 region has 17 residues. The CDR3 loop reads CASSHPSGRAEGNEQFF.

The gene calls are TRBV7-9 and TRBJ2-7; the D call of TRBD1 rests on TCRdb alone, since no DNA is present to check it. Per germline, CDR1 SEHNR and CDR2 FQNEAQ (reference sequence). The CDR3 runs 14 residues. The CDR3 reads CASSLQGVGYEQYF.

CDR3 sequence: CASSQAAGGRGTDTQYF. V gene TRBV4-1 combines with J gene TRBJ2-3; TCRdb calls TRBD1, which cannot be checked without DNA. Germline-derived CDR1 and CDR2 are MGHRA and YSYEKL. The CDR3 length is 17 residues.

J is TRBJ2-1 and V is TRBV2; TCRdb lists TRBD2, though no DNA is available to test this call. This CDR3 contains 13 residues. The germline CDR1 and CDR2 sequences are SNHLY and FYNNEI. CDR3: CASEGERGYEQFF.

This chain uses TRBV2 with TRBJ2-5; TCRdb names TRBD2, which stays unverified in the absence of DNA. The CDR3 covers 16 residues. Germline CDR1 and CDR2: SNHLY and FYNNEI. CDR3 sequence reads: CASSEEGLAVRETQYF.

The chain is built from TRBV28 and TRBJ2-1; TCRdb names TRBD1, which stays unverified in the absence of DNA. The germline CDR1 and CDR2 sequences are MDHEN and SYDVKM. The CDR3 contains 15 residues. The CDR3: CASSMGTGSFDEQFF.

The rearrangement uses TRBV28 and TRBJ2-1; TCRdb indicates TRBD1, and absent DNA this call remains unverified. CDR1 and CDR2 (germline): MDHEN, SYDVKM. This CDR3 region has 14 residues. CDR3 region: CASRGPGPYNEQFF.

This CDR3 reads CASSYPSETQYF. The chain couples TRBV28 to TRBJ2-5. Per the germline V gene, CDR1 is MDHEN and CDR2 is SYDVKM. The CDR3 runs 12 residues.

The V call is TRBV27, the J call TRBJ2-7; there is no DNA to check the TCRdb D call of TRBD1. This CDR3 is 18 amino acids long. Germline V gene lookup returns CDR1 MNHEY and CDR2 SMNVEV (reference sequence). The CDR3 sequence is CASSLSPGLLLRRDEQYF.

The CDR3 here is CASGRGGVGNQPQHF. This rearrangement joins TRBV7-8 to TRBJ1-5; no DNA is available, so the TRBD1 call from TCRdb remains unchecked. CDR3 length equals 15 residues. Germline assignment: CDR1 SGHVS and CDR2 FQNEAQ.

The V and J genes are TRBV7-2 and TRBJ2-3; TCRdb reports TRBD2, a call that lacks DNA to check it against. The CDR3 is 16 amino acids. CDR1 and CDR2 from the germline V gene are SGHTA and FQGNSA. CDR3: CASSLIPGGQLDTQYF. Based on the CDR3 plus reference TRBV7-2 and TRBJ2-3, the full variable domain is GAGVSQSPSNKVTEKGKDVELRCDPISGHTALYWYRQSLGQGLEFLIYFQGNSAPDKSGLPSDRFSAERTGGSVSTLTIQRTQQEDSAVYLCASSLIPGGQLDTQYFGPGTRLTVL.

The chain joins TRBV29-1 to TRBJ2-3; the D call from TCRdb, TRBD1, cannot be confirmed without DNA. The CDR3 totals 15 residues. Germline V gives CDR1 SQVTM, CDR2 ANQGSEA. CDR3 protein: CSVDGTGVSTDTQYF.

The CDR3 is CASSLAVGAHEQFF. This chain joins TRBV7-9 and TRBJ2-1; the TRBD1 assignment by TCRdb is unverifiable without DNA. Germline CDR1 reads SEHNR; CDR2 reads FQNEAQ (reference sequence). The CDR3 runs 14 residues.

V usage is TRBV20-1 and J usage is TRBJ1-1. Germline V gene data show CDR1 as DFQATT and CDR2 as SNEGSKA (reference sequence). The CDR3 consists of 13 residues. CDR3: CSARFGENTEAFF.

The chain uses TRBV20-1 and TRBJ2-3; TCRdb picks TRBD1, but there is no DNA to check that call. This CDR3 has 14 amino acids. The germline gives CDR1 DFQATT, CDR2 SNEGSKA (reference sequence). The CDR3 here is CSASVGQATDTQYF.

CDR3 loop: CSVGQENTGELFF. V and J are TRBV29-1 and TRBJ2-2; no DNA is available, so the TRBD1 call from TCRdb remains unchecked. Germline-derived CDR1 and CDR2 are SQVTM and ANQGSEA. The CDR3 extends over 13 amino acids.

This rearrangement joins TRBV5-5 to TRBJ1-1; the D call from TCRdb, TRBD1, cannot be confirmed without DNA. The length of the CDR3 is 14 residues. Germline CDR1 SGHKS, CDR2 YYEKEE (reference sequence). CDR3 region: CASTSGASNTEAFF.

The CDR3 sequence is CASRPGTGGALETQYF. The chain links TRBV7-3 to TRBJ2-5; no DNA is available, so the TRBD1 call from TCRdb remains unchecked. CDR3 length: 16 residues. Germline V CDR1 and CDR2: SGHTA, FQGTGA. The full variable domain, with the rest looked up from reference TRBV7-3 and TRBJ2-5, is GAGVSQTPSNKVTEKGKYVELRCDPISGHTALYWYRQSLGQGPEFLIYFQGTGAADDSGLPNDRFFAVRPEGSVSTLKIQRTERGDSAVYLCASRPGTGGALETQYFGPGTRLLVL.